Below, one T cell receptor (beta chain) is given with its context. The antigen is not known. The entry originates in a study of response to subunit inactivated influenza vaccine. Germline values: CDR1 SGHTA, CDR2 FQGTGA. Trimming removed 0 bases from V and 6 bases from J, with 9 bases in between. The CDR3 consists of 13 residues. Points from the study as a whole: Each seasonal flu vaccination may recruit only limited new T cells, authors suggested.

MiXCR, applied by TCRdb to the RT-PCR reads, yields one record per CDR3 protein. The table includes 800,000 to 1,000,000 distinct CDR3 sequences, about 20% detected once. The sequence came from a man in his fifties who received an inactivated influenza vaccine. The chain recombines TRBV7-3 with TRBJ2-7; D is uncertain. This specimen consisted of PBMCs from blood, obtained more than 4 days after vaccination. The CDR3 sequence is CASSLTDGREQYF. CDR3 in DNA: TGTGCCAGCAGCTTAACGGACGGTCGCGAGCAGTACTTC.